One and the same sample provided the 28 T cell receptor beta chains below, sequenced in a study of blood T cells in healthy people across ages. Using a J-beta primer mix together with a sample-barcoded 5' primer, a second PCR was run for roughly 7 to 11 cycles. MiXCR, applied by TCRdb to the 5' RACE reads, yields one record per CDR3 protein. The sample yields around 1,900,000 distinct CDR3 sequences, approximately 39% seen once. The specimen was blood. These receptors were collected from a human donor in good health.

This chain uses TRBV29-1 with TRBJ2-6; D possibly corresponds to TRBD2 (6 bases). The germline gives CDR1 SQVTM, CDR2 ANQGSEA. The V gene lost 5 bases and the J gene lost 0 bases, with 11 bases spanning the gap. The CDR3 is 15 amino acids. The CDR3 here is CSVSTGGSGANVLTF. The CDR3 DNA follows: TGCAGCGTTTCGACCGGGGGCTCTGGGGCCAACGTCCTGACTTTC.

The CDR3 region is CASSAGQGAYNEQFF. The CDR3 DNA is TGTGCCAGCAGCGCGGGACAGGGGGCGTACAATGAGCAGTTCTTC. This chain joins TRBV9 and TRBJ2-1, with 12 positions matching TRBD1. The CDR3 extends over 15 amino acids. The V gene's germline CDR1 is SGDLS and CDR2 YYNGEE. The V segment lost 3 bases and the J segment 4 bases; nucleotides outside the gene matches: 2.

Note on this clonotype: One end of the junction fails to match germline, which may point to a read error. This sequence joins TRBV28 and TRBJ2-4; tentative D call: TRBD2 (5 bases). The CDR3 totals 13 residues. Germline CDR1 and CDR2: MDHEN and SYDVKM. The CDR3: CAGSRWAQREQYF. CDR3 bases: TGTGCCGGCAGTCGCTGGGCCCAGAGGGAGCAGTACTTC.

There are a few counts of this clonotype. This CDR3 reads CASTQTGGNTEAFF. For the CDR3, the DNA is TGTGCCAGCACCCAGACCGGGGGAAACACTGAAGCTTTCTTT. The chain uses TRBV9 and TRBJ1-1, with D tentatively TRBD1 (5 bases). V lost 6 bases, J lost 2 bases, and 14 bases lay in between. The CDR3 consists of 14 residues. Germline V gene lookup returns CDR1 SGDLS and CDR2 YYNGEE.

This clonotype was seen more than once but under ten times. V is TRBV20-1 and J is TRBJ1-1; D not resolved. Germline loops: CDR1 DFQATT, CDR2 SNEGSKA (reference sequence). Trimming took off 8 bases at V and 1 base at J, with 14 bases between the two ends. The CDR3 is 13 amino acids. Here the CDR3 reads CSNYRVGNTEAFF. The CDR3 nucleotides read TGCAGTAATTACCGGGTGGGGAACACTGAAGCTTTCTTT.

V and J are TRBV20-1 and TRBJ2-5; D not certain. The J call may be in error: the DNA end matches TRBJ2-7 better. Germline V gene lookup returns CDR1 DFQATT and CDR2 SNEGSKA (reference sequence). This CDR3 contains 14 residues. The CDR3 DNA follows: TGCAGTGCTAGAGGTCCCCAGGCGAGCTGCGAGCAGTACTTC. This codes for CSARGPQASCEQYF.

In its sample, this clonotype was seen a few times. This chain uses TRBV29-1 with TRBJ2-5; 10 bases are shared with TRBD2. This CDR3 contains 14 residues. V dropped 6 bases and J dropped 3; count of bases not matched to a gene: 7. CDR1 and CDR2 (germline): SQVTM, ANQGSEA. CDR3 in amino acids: CSVDPGLAEETQYF. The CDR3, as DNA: TGCAGCGTCGACCCCGGACTAGCGGAAGAGACCCAGTACTTC.

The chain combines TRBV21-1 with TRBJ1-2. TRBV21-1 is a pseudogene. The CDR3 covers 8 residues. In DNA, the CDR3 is TGTGCCAGCAGTGGCTACACCTTC. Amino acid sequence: CASSGYTF.

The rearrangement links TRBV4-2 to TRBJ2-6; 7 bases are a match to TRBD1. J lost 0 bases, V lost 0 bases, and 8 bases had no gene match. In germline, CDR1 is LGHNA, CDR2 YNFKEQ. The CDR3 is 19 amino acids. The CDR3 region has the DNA TGTGCCAGCAGCCAAGAAGAGGGACAGCCCATCTCTGGGGCCAACGTCCTGACTTTC. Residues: CASSQEEGQPISGANVLTF.

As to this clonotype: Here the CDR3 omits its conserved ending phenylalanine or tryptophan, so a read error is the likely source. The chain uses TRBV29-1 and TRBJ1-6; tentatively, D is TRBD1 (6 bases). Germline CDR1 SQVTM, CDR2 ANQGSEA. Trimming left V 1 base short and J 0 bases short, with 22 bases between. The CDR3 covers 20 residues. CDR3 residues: CSVEGTAQGYSRSYNSPLHC. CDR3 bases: TGCAGCGTTGAAGGGACGGCACAGGGATATTCCCGCTCCTATAATTCACCCCTCCACTGT.

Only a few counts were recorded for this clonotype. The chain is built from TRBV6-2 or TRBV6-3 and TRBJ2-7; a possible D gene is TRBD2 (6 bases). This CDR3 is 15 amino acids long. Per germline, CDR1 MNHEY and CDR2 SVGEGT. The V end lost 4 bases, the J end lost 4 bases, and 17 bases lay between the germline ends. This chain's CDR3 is CASSFYGDFNYEQYF. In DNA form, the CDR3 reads TGTGCCAGCAGTTTTTACGGGGACTTCAATTACGAGCAGTACTTC.

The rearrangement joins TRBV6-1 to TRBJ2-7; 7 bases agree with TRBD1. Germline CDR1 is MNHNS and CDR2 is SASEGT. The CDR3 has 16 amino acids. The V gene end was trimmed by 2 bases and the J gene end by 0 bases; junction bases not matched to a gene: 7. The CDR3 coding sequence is TGTGCCAGCAGTGAATTGGGGACAGACTACTCCTACGAGCAGTACTTC. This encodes CASSELGTDYSYEQYF.

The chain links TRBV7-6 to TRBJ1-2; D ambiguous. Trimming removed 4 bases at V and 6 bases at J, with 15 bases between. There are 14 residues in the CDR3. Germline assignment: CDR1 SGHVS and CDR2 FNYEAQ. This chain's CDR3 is CASSSEADRDGYTF. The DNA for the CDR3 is TGTGCCAGCAGCTCCGAGGCTGATAGGGATGGCTACACCTTC.

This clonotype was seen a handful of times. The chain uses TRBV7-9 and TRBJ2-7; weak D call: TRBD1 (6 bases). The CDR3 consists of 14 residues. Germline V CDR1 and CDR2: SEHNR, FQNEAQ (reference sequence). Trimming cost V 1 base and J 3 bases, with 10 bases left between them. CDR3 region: CASSLDRERYEQYF. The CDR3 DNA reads TGTGCCAGCAGCTTAGACAGGGAACGCTACGAGCAGTACTTC.

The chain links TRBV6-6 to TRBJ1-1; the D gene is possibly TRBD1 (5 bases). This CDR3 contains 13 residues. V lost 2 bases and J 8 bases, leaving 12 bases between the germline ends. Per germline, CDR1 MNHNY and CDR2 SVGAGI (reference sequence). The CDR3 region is CASSYRGREEAFF. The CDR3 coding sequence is TGTGCCAGCAGTTACCGGGGACGGGAAGAAGCTTTCTTT.

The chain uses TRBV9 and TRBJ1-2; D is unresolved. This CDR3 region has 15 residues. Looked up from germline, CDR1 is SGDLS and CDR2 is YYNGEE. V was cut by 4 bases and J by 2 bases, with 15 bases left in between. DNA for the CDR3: TGTGCCAGCAGCCCCCTAATATGGAAAAACTATGGCTACACCTTC. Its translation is CASSPLIWKNYGYTF.

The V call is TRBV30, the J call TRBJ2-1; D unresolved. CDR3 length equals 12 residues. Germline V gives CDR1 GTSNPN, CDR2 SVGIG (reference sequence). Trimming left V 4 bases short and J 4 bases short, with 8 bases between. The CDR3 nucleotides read TGTGCCTGGAAGGACGGTTACAATGAGCAGTTCTTC. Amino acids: CAWKDGYNEQFF.

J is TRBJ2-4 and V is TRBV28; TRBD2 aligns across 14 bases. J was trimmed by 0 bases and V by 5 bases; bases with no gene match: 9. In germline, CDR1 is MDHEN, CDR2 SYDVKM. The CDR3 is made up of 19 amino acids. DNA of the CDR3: TGTGCCAGCAGTGCCCCGGGACTAGCGGGGGCCCTAGCCAAAAACATTCAGTACTTC. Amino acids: CASSAPGLAGALAKNIQYF.

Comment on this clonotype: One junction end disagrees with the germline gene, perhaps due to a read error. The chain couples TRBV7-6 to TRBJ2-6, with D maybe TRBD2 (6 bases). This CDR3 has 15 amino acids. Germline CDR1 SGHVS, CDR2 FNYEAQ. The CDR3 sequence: CAGSSRGTGANVLTF. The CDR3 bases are TGTGCCGGCAGCTCCCGGGGGACTGGGGCCAACGTCCTGACTTTC.

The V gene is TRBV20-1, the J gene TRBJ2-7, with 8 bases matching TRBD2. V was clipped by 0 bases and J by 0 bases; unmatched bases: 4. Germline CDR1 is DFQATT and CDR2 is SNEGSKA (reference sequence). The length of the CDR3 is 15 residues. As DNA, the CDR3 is TGCAGTGCTAGAGATCGCGGGGGGAGCTCCTACGAGCAGTACTTC. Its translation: CSARDRGGSSYEQYF.

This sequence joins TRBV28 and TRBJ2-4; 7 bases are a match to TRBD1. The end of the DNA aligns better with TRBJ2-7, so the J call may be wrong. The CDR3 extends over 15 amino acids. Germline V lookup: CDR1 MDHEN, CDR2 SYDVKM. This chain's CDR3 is CASSLSIWDSYEQYF. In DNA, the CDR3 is TGTGCCAGCAGTCTAAGTATATGGGACAGCTACGAGCAGTACTTC.

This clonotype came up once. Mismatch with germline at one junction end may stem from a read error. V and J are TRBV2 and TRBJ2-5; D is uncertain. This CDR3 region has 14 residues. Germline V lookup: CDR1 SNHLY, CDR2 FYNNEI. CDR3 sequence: CACSESRSWETQYF. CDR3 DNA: TGTGCCTGCAGTGAGAGCAGATCCTGGGAGACCCAGTACTTC.

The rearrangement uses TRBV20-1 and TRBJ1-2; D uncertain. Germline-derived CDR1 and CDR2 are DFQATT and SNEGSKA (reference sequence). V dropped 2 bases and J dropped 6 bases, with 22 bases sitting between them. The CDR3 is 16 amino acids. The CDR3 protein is CSARLVDDTDPDGYTF. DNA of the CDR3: TGCAGTGCTAGATTGGTTGATGACACCGACCCGGATGGCTACACCTTC.

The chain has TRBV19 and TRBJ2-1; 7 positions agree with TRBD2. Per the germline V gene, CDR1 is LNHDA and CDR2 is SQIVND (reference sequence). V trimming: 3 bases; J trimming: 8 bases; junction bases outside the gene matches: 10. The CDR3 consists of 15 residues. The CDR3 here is CASSIRHSGRDEQFF. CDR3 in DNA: TGTGCCAGTAGTATCCGGCACTCGGGGAGGGATGAGCAGTTCTTC.

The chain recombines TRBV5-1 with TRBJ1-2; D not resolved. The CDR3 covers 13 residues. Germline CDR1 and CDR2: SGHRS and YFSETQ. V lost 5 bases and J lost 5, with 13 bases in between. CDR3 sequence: CASSVNFAYGYTF. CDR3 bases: TGCGCCAGCAGTGTAAACTTCGCGTATGGCTACACCTTC.

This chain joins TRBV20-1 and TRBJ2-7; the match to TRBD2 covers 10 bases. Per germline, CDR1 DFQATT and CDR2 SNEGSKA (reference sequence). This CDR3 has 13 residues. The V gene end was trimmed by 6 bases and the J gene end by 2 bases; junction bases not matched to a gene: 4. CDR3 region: CSAASGGTYEQYF. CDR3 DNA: TGCAGTGCCGCTAGCGGGGGCACCTACGAGCAGTACTTC.

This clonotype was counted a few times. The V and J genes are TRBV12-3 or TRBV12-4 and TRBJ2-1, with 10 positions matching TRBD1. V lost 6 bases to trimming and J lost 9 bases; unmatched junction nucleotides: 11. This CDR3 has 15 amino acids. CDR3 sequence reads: CASSHPGQGIGEQFF. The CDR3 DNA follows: TGTGCCAGCAGCCATCCGGGACAGGGGATAGGTGAGCAGTTCTTC.

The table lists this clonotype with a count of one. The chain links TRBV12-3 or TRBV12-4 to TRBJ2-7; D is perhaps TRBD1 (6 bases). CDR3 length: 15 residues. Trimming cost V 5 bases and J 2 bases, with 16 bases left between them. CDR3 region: CASSPADRYPYEQYF. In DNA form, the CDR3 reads TGTGCCAGCAGTCCCGCTGACAGGTACCCCTACGAGCAGTACTTC.